This T cell receptor beta chain originates from a study of cytomegalovirus exposure and HLA in healthy donors (dated by TCRdb to 2015 to 2018). As for the study more broadly: An earlier analysis of 587 of the donors reported 250 to 350 Gb of sequence data and around 100 million unique TCR beta sequences obtained from 150 million to 200 million T cells. An early release covering some 640 HLA-typed donors comprised approximately 290 gigabases of sequencing data and around 80 million unique TCR sequences. Of the 300 to 500 genotyped donors, less than 90% were placed in the genetic ancestry cluster associated with self-reported Caucasian donors. The aim of the study was to test whether cataloging public T cell receptors could identify signatures of past pathogen exposure. Using immunosequencing, the study profiled T cell repertoires from 500 to 800 subjects and related those repertoires to cytomegalovirus serostatus. A separate validation cohort of about 110 different subjects was used in addition to the approximately 670-subject first cohort. The study combined high-throughput TCR immunosequencing, statistical association of individual TCRs with disease status, and machine learning to predict cytomegalovirus infection status. To study patterns of TCR occurrence, a later analysis re-analyzed previously published TCR beta repertoires from more than 550 donors and added high-resolution HLA genotyping. In the later analysis, no new phenotypic data were used to find candidate immune exposures; instead, reliance was placed on TCR beta sequences and their occurrence across donors. To decide whether each TCR beta V gene segment behaved as functional or pseudogenic, an earlier analysis of fewer than 750 of the donors relied on high-throughput TCR beta sequencing. Donor age, sex, ethnicity and CMV serostatus were compiled together with the repertoire data. A later genetic analysis took genome-wide SNP genotypes for 398 of the 666 donors and used that subset as a discovery cohort. All discovery cohort repertoires had been generated using a single sequencing platform. Class I and class II HLA loci were covered by the typing at four-digit resolution. The number of typed donors differed by locus: about 620-640 for A, B, C, DRB1 and DQB1; some 500 for DQA1; approximately 600 for DPA1; and roughly 490 for DPB1. Because of strong linkage in the cohort, roughly five DR-DQ haplotypes were treated as single units for association and clustering. Among about 400 genotyped donors of the cohort, an average of approximately 240,000 unique TCR beta nucleotide sequences was sequenced per donor, of which roughly 17% were non-productive.

A remark on this clone: Its binding antigen is unknown. Per-base qualities were not stored, and no clone one base away is much larger.

The CDR3, from cysteine to phenylalanine, totals 16 residues. This entry keeps only the CDR3 DNA: 48 bases, framed from base 1. Reading the germline V gene gives CDR1 SGHTA and CDR2 FQGNSA. V and J are truncated by 1 base and 4 bases respectively, leaving an intervening sequence of 16 bases. The cohort comprised some 730 healthy bone marrow donors. At the time of sampling, every cohort member was nominally healthy, though immune exposures that went unrecorded were likely present. The donor was CMV seropositive and was included in the group of around 300 seropositive cohort members. Each donor provided a peripheral blood sample, and peripheral blood mononuclear cells were used for TCR beta sequencing. The Qiagen DNeasy Blood Extraction Kit was used to extract genomic DNA from the blood cell samples. On the study overall, not on this receptor specifically: Because counts were too low, about 18 rarely observed V segments, including chromosome 9 orphons, were excluded from the earlier analysis of about 500 of the donors. According to a later genetic analysis, donors in an Asian-associated ancestry cluster had fewer N-insertions in productive TCRs than the roughly 660-donor mean. According to a later analysis, parvovirus B19, influenza, CMV and Epstein-Barr virus appeared linked to several top co-occurrence clusters. A further reported finding was that TCR beta sequences accurately predicted the HLA-A and HLA-B alleles for most subjects in the first cohort. At a false discovery rate of 0.05, a later analysis linked 16,951 TCR beta sequences to specific HLA alleles. In an earlier analysis of more than 500 of the donors, most TCR beta V segments appeared in productive rearrangements about 87% or about 30% of the time, broadly matching IMGT annotations. Roughly uniform sequencing depth across donors was assumed in presence/absence analyses, although this assumption may not hold. According to a later analysis, TCR association rates differed among HLA loci, with DRB1 alleles showing the most associated TCRs and HLA-C alleles showing the fewest. The 87-base-pair reads could not distinguish some IMGT-functional V segments, including TRBV6-2 and TRBV6-3, so those segments were excluded. Correlated functional status among segregating V segments might be attributable to linkage disequilibrium, but an unknown experimental factor could not be ruled out. For the cohort, immune exposure information was limited to CMV serostatus. In a later analysis, most CMV-associated TCR beta chains were found to appear HLA-restricted, with HLA associations seemingly driven largely by CMV exposure. V-gene and J-gene trimming of TCR beta chains was associated with a missense DCLRE1C variant in a later genetic analysis, and the association was replicated in an independent cohort. Only TCR beta chains were sequenced in this cohort, and the absence of alpha or paired-chain data limited detectable features. A cluster of highly shared sequence variants was judged likely to be a technical artifact of the sequencing pipeline. A later analysis found that HLA-associated TCR beta chains were more clonally expanded and had lower generation probabilities than equally common non-associated chains. The study gave a list of about 170 TCR beta chains associated with cytomegalovirus. Because HLA typing was unavailable for some donors at each locus, only the typed subset was used in association tests. In vitro tests confirmed that a few of the cytomegalovirus-associated TCR beta chains recognize cytomegalovirus antigens. The authors suggested that the approach could potentially be extended to other disease states and immunological phenotypes. When HLA alleles, especially DR and DQ, strongly co-occurred, attributing TCR associations to individual alleles was difficult. Across donors, most TCR sequences were observed very rarely, whereas some public TCRs were present in many individuals. Cytomegalovirus status was reported to be diagnosed by the classifier with high specificity and sensitivity in both the original and validation cohorts.

The library came from the immunoSEQ multiplex PCR assay. A mixture of 60 forward primers for TCR Vbeta segments and 13 reverse primers for TCR Jbeta segments was used in the multiplex PCR. A multiplex PCR assay on genomic DNA amplified the CDR3 region of rearranged TCR beta genes. Amplified TCR beta libraries were sequenced as 87-base-pair reads on the Illumina HiSeq System. From the authors' description of their analysis: Across the 670 or so repertoires, a later analysis counted approximately 75 million unique TCR beta chains, around 11 million of which were shared by at least two donors. Raw reads were error-corrected and collapsed into unique sequences with a nearest-neighbor algorithm that merged closely related sequences to remove PCR and sequencing errors. CDR3 sequences were aligned to IMGT reference sequences to assign V, D and J gene segments. Each retained sequence needed at least a six-nucleotide match to both a V gene segment and a J gene segment. A rearrangement counted as productive if the CDR3 had no stop codons and remained in frame with V and J, and every other rearrangement counted as non-productive. Following IMGT convention, CDR3 was defined as the stretch from the second conserved V-encoded cysteine to the conserved J-encoded phenylalanine. The earlier analysis of about 500 of the donors excluded sequences that lacked an unambiguous match to a single V gene segment. In an earlier analysis of 587 of the donors, V segments were called functional above 56.7% productive rearrangements and were called segregating when the between-donor standard deviation exceeded 5%. A statistical classification framework was built for diagnosing cytomegalovirus status from the catalog of TCR beta chain sequences. In a later analysis, V and J genes were assigned by comparing TCR nucleotide sequences against IMGT/GENE-DB human TR gene sequences. A later analysis assigned CDR3 sequences and most-parsimonious VDJ recombination scenarios with the TCRdist pipeline. In a later analysis, every TCR beta chain was defined by the combination of its CDR3 amino acid sequence and its V-gene family, and reads without a unique V-gene family were dropped. A later analysis removed nearly 600 highly shared, low-generation-probability nucleotide sequences to deal with suspected cross-contamination and a sequencing artifact. A later analysis calculated a clonal expansion index for each public chain from normalized within-repertoire ranks of inferred template counts. In a later analysis, generation probabilities were computed using a VDJ recombination model fitted to out-of-frame rearrangements, and the results were checked against IGoR. In a later analysis, TCR-TCR, TCR-HLA and TCR-CMV co-occurrence was scored with hypergeometric tests, and a repertoire-size bias correction was applied to TCR pairs. False discovery rates were estimated in a later analysis by permuting HLA or CMV assignments 20 times. In a later analysis, co-occurring TCRs were grouped with DBSCAN, and TCRdist sequence similarity was added when clustering was performed within HLA-allele-positive subsets. Repertoires with fewer than 30,000 or more than 120,000 public chains, plus five repertoires with anomalous nucleotide sharing, were excluded from co-occurrence clustering. TCRdb retrieved this table from immuneACCESS and kept in-frame rearrangements only. Not all clones are present; in checked studies, unresolved V genes account for under half, and no reason is known for the remainder. From that table come the V and J calls and clone size; the DNA was used to work out D and trimming. Here the sample has around 110,000 clones; roughly 80% occur a single time. The ten largest account for approximately 2.4% of the sample.

The specimen was PBMCs. The chain is assembled from TRBV7-2 and TRBJ1-2; TRBD1 is a weak D gene call, 6 bases matching. This clonotype was obtained from a man aged 30 to 39 in good health and CMV-seropositive. The CDR3 corresponds to CASSLGGKGQAYGYTF. The sequenced DNA: TGTGCCAGCAGCTTAGGGGGAAAGGGACAAGCCTATGGCTACACCTTC.